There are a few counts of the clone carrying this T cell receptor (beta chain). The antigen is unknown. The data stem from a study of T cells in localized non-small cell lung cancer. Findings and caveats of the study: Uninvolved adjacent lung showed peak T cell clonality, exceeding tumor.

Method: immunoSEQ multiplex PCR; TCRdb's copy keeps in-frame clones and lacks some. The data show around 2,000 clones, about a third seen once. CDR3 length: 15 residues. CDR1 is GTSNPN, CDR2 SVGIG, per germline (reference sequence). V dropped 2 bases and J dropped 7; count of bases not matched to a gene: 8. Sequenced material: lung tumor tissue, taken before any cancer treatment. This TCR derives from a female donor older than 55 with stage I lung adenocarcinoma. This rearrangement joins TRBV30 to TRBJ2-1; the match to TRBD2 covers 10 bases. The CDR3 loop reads CAWSRAGGNRNEQFF. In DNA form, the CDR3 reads TGTGCCTGGAGTCGAGCGGGAGGGAATAGGAATGAGCAGTTCTTC.